This T cell receptor (beta chain) was obtained from a study of T cell responses to AZD1222 COVID-19 vaccine. The table came from immunoSEQ multiplex PCR; TCRdb's copy has only in-frame clones and leaves some out. Here the sample spans about 88,000 clones, roughly nine tenths being singletons. For this clone: What it binds is unknown.

This CDR3 spans 14 amino acids. V lost 3 bases to trimming and J lost 5 bases, with 15 bases between them. Germline V gene data show CDR1 as SGHNT and CDR2 as YYREEE (reference sequence). Study-level points and caveats: Spike-wide coverage was observed for vaccine-associated CD4 TCRs, with dominant responses at 160-218 and 743-854. Seropositive AZD1222 recipients at baseline numbered only six or seven. Unmutated variant regions are reportedly targeted by nearly half of spike-specific TCRs.

This receptor was taken from an adult in good health. The rearrangement joins TRBV5-4 to TRBJ2-7; either TRBD1 or TRBD2 may fit D (7 bases each). The sample was peripheral blood, taken on day 0 of AZD1222 vaccination. DNA of the CDR3: TGTGCCAGCAGCTCTTGGGAGGGGGCTAACGAGCAGTACTTC. Its protein is CASSSWEGANEQYF.